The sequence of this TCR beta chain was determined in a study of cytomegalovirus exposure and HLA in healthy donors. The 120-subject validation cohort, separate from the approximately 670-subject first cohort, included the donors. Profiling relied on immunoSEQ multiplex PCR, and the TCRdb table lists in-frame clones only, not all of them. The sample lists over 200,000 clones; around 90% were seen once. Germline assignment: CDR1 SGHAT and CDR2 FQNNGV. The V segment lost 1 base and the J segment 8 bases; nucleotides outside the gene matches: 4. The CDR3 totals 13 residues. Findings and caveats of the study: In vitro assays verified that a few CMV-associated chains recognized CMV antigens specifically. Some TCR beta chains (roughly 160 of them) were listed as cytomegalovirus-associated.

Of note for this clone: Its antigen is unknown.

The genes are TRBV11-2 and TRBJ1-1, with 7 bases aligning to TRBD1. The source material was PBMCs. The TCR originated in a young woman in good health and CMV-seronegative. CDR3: CASSLGDSSEAFF. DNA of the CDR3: TGTGCCAGCAGCTTAGGGGACAGTAGCGAAGCTTTCTTT.